Listed here are 18 T cell receptor beta chains from one sample, sequenced in a study of T cell responses to AZD1222 COVID-19 vaccine. The assay was immunoSEQ multiplex PCR, and TCRdb's table has in-frame clones only and misses some. The sample has about 120,000 clones, around 85% seen once. Source: peripheral blood, taken on day 0 of AZD1222 vaccination. The receptors were sampled from an adult in good health.

The chain carries TRBV2 and TRBJ2-4, with unresolved D. CDR1 is SNHLY and CDR2 is FYNNEI in the germline V gene. The V end was cut by 3 bases, the J end by 0 bases, with 12 bases between. This CDR3 has 16 residues. CDR3 protein: CASSDRVQRAKNIQYF. The CDR3 nucleotides read TGTGCCAGCAGTGATAGGGTTCAGAGAGCCAAAAACATTCAGTACTTC.

The chain joins TRBV9 to TRBJ1-2, with 11 positions matching TRBD1. Unmatched junction bases numbered 9, after V lost 0 bases and J lost 5 bases. This CDR3 comprises 17 residues. The germline gives CDR1 SGDLS, CDR2 YYNGEE. The CDR3 DNA sequence: TGTGCCAGCAGCGTAGGGAGGACAGGGGGCAAAATGTATGGCTACACCTTC. Protein sequence: CASSVGRTGGKMYGYTF.

The chain carries TRBV19 and TRBJ2-2; D is uncertain. Per germline, CDR1 LNHDA and CDR2 SQIVND (reference sequence). The CDR3 is made up of 16 amino acids. Deletions cut 1 base from V and 6 bases from J, with 15 bases between. CDR3 sequence: CASSIVWSEPAGELFF. The CDR3, as DNA: TGTGCCAGTAGTATAGTGTGGAGTGAACCCGCCGGGGAGCTGTTTTTT.

On this clone: The junction does not match germline at one end; this may be a read error. The chain combines TRBV5-1 with TRBJ1-5; a weak D match, TRBD1 (6 bases). The CDR3 sequence is 16 residues long. The germline gives CDR1 SGHRS, CDR2 YFSETQ. The CDR3 bases are TGCGCCAGCAGTCCAAGGGGGGCAATTCAGCAATCAGCCCCAGCATTT. It is translated as CASSPRGAIQQSAPAF.

The sample holds one count of this clone. The chain recombines TRBV9 with TRBJ1-1; D perhaps matches TRBD1 (6 bases). The germline V and J ends were trimmed by 6 bases and 8 bases, with 23 bases remaining between them. The germline V gene has CDR1 SGDLS and CDR2 YYNGEE. The CDR3 has 15 amino acids. Written as DNA, the CDR3 is TGTGCCAGCAAAGGGGGGGCAGTAGACTTGAGGGAAGCTTTCTTT. This codes for CASKGGAVDLREAFF. Using reference TRBV9 and TRBJ1-1 for the parts outside the CDR3, the full variable domain is DSGVTQTPKHLITATGQRVTLRCSPRSGDLSVYWYQQSLDQGLQFLIQYYNGEERAKGNILERFSAQQFPDLHSELNLSSLELGDSALYFCASKGGAVDLREAFFGQGTRLTVV.

The DNA for the CDR3 is TGCGCCAGCAGCTTCCGGGGGCAAACTGAAGCTTTCTTT. Translating it yields CASSFRGQTEAFF. The chain links TRBV5-1 to TRBJ1-1; D possibly corresponds to TRBD1 (6 bases). Trimming pared 2 bases from V and 5 bases from J, leaving 10 bases between. The CDR3 runs to 13 residues. CDR1 and CDR2 from the germline V gene are SGHRS and YFSETQ.

CDR3 sequence reads: CASSPEGGGNIQYF. The CDR3 DNA reads TGTGCCAGCTCACCAGAGGGGGGTGGGAACATTCAGTACTTC. V gene TRBV18 combines with J gene TRBJ2-4; D may be TRBD1 or TRBD2 (6 bases each). Germline-derived CDR1 and CDR2 are KGHSH and LQKENI. V lost 2 bases and J 7 bases, leaving 12 bases between the germline ends. CDR3 length: 14 amino acids. Full variable domain (remainder filled in from reference TRBV18 and TRBJ2-4): NAGVMQNPRHLVRRRGQEARLRCSPMKGHSHVYWYRQLPEEGLKFMVYLQKENIIDESGMPKERFSAEFPKEGPSILRIQQVVRGDSAAYFCASSPEGGGNIQYFGAGTRLSVL.

The V call is TRBV24-1, the J call TRBJ2-3, with D possibly matching TRBD1 (6 bases). The germline V gene encodes CDR1 KGHDR and CDR2 SFDVKD. The CDR3 sequence is 16 residues long. The V and J ends lost 4 bases and 2 bases respectively, with 15 bases between them. CDR3 nucleotide sequence: TGTGCCACCAGTGAATTGGGACACCATAACACAGATACGCAGTATTTT. It is translated as CATSELGHHNTDTQYF.

This clone came up once. V is TRBV7-2 and J is TRBJ2-7, with a weak D call TRBD1 (5 bases). This CDR3 contains 13 residues. Trimming removed 1 base from V and 7 bases from J, with 11 bases in between. CDR1 is SGHTA, CDR2 FQGNSA, per germline. The CDR3: CASSLGTWGEQYF. For the CDR3, the DNA is TGTGCCAGCAGCTTAGGGACATGGGGAGAGCAGTACTTC.

This clone was seen repeatedly, ten times or more. In DNA, the CDR3 is TGTGCCAGCTCAAAACAGGAGACCCAGTACTTC. Translating gives CASSKQETQYF. The chain uses TRBV18 and TRBJ2-5; D is undetermined. V gave up 5 bases and J gave up 5 bases, with 6 bases separating them. Germline assignment: CDR1 KGHSH and CDR2 LQKENI. The CDR3 spans 11 residues.

This clone occurred a few times. This rearrangement joins TRBV7-8 to TRBJ1-6, with TRBD1 identical over 9 bases. The J segment lost 12 bases and the V segment lost 4 bases, leaving 10 bases of the junction unmatched. This CDR3 is built from 15 residues. The germline V gene has CDR1 SGHVS and CDR2 FQNEAQ. This chain's CDR3 is CASSWTGVKRRPLHF. The CDR3, as DNA: TGTGCCAGCAGCTGGACAGGGGTGAAGCGCCGACCCCTCCACTTT.

The chain uses TRBV10-3 and TRBJ2-5; D uncertain. There are 13 residues in the CDR3. CDR1 is ENHRY, CDR2 SYGVKD, per germline. V was cut by 3 bases and J by 3 bases, with 8 bases left in between. The chain's CDR3 is CAISDNAEETQYF. The CDR3, as DNA: TGTGCCATCAGTGATAATGCAGAAGAGACCCAGTACTTC.

The genes are TRBV6-5 and TRBJ2-5; D is possibly TRBD1 (5 bases). The CDR3 has 15 amino acids. V lost 5 bases and J lost 5, with 18 bases in between. Germline V CDR1 and CDR2: MNHEY, SVGAGI. The CDR3 region has the DNA TGTGCCAGCAGTCGCCGTCCCCAGGGTCGGGAGACCCAGTACTTC. Translating it yields CASSRRPQGRETQYF.

The chain recombines TRBV11-1 with TRBJ2-5; D is ambiguous. CDR1 and CDR2 from the germline V gene are SGHAT and FQDESV (reference sequence). Between the trimmed V and J ends, which lost 2 bases and 1 base, there was a span of 8 bases. The CDR3 is 14 amino acids. This CDR3 reads CASSLIQAQETQYF. DNA for the CDR3: TGTGCCAGCAGCTTAATCCAGGCCCAAGAGACCCAGTACTTC. The complete variable domain, with remaining parts taken from reference TRBV11-1 and TRBJ2-5, reads EAEVAQSPRYKITEKSQAVAFWCDPISGHATLYWYRQILGQGPELLVQFQDESVVDDSQLPKDRFSAERLKGVDSTLKIQPAELGDSAMYLCASSLIQAQETQYFGPGTRLLVL.

This chain links TRBV30 with TRBJ1-6; weak D call: TRBD1 (5 bases). The CDR3 length is 13 residues. The germline V gene has CDR1 GTSNPN and CDR2 SVGIG (reference sequence). The V gene lost 4 bases and the J gene lost 10 bases, with 14 bases spanning the gap. The CDR3: CAWTGATSSPLHF. DNA of the CDR3: TGTGCCTGGACCGGGGCAACGAGCTCACCCCTCCACTTT.

CDR3 DNA sequence: TGTGCCAGCAGCTTAGATGTGAGGAGAGGGGTTAGTACAGATACGCAGTATTTT. It specifies CASSLDVRRGVSTDTQYF. The chain has TRBV11-3 and TRBJ2-3; the D call may be TRBD1 or TRBD2 (5 bases each). The germline V and J ends were trimmed by 0 bases and 3 bases, with 19 bases remaining between them. The CDR3 spans 18 residues. In germline, CDR1 is SGHNT, CDR2 YENEEA.

The chain joins TRBV19 to TRBJ2-7; the D gene is possibly TRBD2 (5 bases). V was trimmed by 7 bases and J by 1 base, leaving 20 bases between them. From germline, CDR1 is LNHDA and CDR2 SQIVND (reference sequence). The CDR3 runs 16 residues. The DNA of the CDR3 is TGTGCCAGTACCCGGGGTCTGGCAGTTGGGTCCTACGAGCAGTACTTC. As protein: CASTRGLAVGSYEQYF.

In this sample, this clone turned up a few times. The V gene is TRBV6-4, the J gene TRBJ1-5; 12 nucleotides agree with TRBD1. The CDR3 sequence is 20 residues long. Looked up from germline, CDR1 is MRHNA and CDR2 is SNTAGT. The J segment lost 6 bases and the V segment lost 0 bases, leaving 15 bases of the junction unmatched. The CDR3 here is CASSDSGQGAFNMESQPQHF. The CDR3 DNA is TGTGCCAGCAGTGACTCGGGACAGGGGGCGTTTAATATGGAGAGTCAGCCCCAGCATTTT.